Presented here are 32 T cell receptor beta chains from one specimen sequenced in a study of blood T cell repertoires in COVID-19. The data were produced by immunoSEQ multiplex PCR, yet TCRdb's version contains in-frame clones alone and is incomplete. The sample includes some 65,000 clones, over 75% of them seen just once. The sequenced sample was peripheral blood. These receptors all stem from an elderly man with acute or convalescent COVID-19.

The V call is TRBV6-5, the J call TRBJ1-2; D ambiguous. Trimming took 6 bases from V and 4 from J, leaving 18 bases between them. The germline V gene encodes CDR1 MNHEY and CDR2 SVGAGI. CDR3 size: 15 residues. The CDR3 region has the DNA TGTGCCAGCAGCACCTCGCCCCCCCGGGGCTATGGCTACACCTTC. Protein product: CASSTSPPRGYGYTF.

The chain joins TRBV5-5 to TRBJ1-6, with 8 bases identical to TRBD1. Germline V gene sequence: CDR1 SGHKS, CDR2 YYEKEE (reference sequence). V lost 2 bases to trimming and J lost 2 bases; unmatched junction nucleotides: 9. The CDR3 contains 18 residues. CDR3 bases: TGTGCCAGCAGCTTAAGACAGGGGAACTTGGCCTATAATTCACCCCTCCACTTT. Its translation: CASSLRQGNLAYNSPLHF.

The V and J genes are TRBV6-6 and TRBJ2-7, with TRBD1 matching over 12 bases. This CDR3 has 16 residues. J gave up 4 bases and V 8 bases, and 12 bases lay outside the gene matches. Looked up from germline, CDR1 is MNHNY and CDR2 is SVGAGI (reference sequence). Here the CDR3 reads CASYGTGGGDRYEQYF. CDR3 coding DNA: TGTGCCAGCTACGGGACAGGGGGCGGTGATCGTTACGAGCAGTACTTC.

The V gene is TRBV9, the J gene TRBJ2-4, with 7 bases lining up with TRBD1. Germline CDR1 SGDLS, CDR2 YYNGEE. With 0 bases clipped from V and 3 bases from J, the junction kept 6 bases outside the gene matches. The CDR3 is 16 residues long. This CDR3 reads CASSVGGGLGKNIQYF. CDR3 nucleotide sequence: TGTGCCAGCAGCGTAGGAGGGGGCTTAGGCAAAAACATTCAGTACTTC.

The V gene is TRBV20-1, the J gene TRBJ1-3; D ambiguous. V lost 2 bases and J 7 bases, leaving 6 bases between the germline ends. CDR1 and CDR2 from the germline V gene are DFQATT and SNEGSKA (reference sequence). CDR3 length equals 11 residues. The CDR3 loop is CSARLPNTIYF. The CDR3, as DNA: TGCAGTGCTAGACTCCCCAACACCATATATTTT.

The rearrangement joins TRBV20-1 to TRBJ1-1, with D unresolved. Germline CDR1 and CDR2: DFQATT and SNEGSKA (reference sequence). V lost 3 bases and J lost 0, with 11 bases in between. This CDR3 contains 14 residues. The DNA of the CDR3 is TGCAGTGCTAGTGGAGGCGTATTGAACACTGAAGCTTTCTTT. The encoded protein is CSASGGVLNTEAFF.

The chain is built from TRBV30 and TRBJ1-6; D is perhaps TRBD1 (6 bases). CDR3 length: 14 amino acids. Germline CDR1 and CDR2: GTSNPN and SVGIG (reference sequence). The V end was cut by 3 bases, the J end by 8 bases, with 14 bases between. The CDR3 bases are TGTGCCTGGAGCGAGGGAGGGGGTGATTCACCCCTCCACTTT. Its protein is CAWSEGGGDSPLHF.

CDR3 in DNA: TGTGCCAGCAGCTTAGTCCCAGGGTACTCTAGCACAGATACGCAGTATTTT. It yields the protein CASSLVPGYSSTDTQYF. This rearrangement joins TRBV7-2 to TRBJ2-3, with TRBD1 as a possible D gene (5 bases). V lost 1 base, J lost 0 bases, and 14 bases lay in between. Germline assignment: CDR1 SGHTA and CDR2 FQGNSA. CDR3 length equals 17 residues.

The V gene is TRBV7-2, the J gene TRBJ2-1, with TRBD2 matching over 9 bases. This CDR3 is 16 amino acids long. CDR1 is SGHTA, CDR2 FQGNSA, per germline. J was trimmed by 2 bases and V by 6 bases; bases with no gene match: 8. The DNA of the CDR3 is TGTGCCAGCAGGGGCCAGGCTAGCGGGACCTACAATGAGCAGTTCTTC. It codes for CASRGQASGTYNEQFF.

The rearrangement uses TRBV5-1 and TRBJ2-1; 12 bases match TRBD2. J was trimmed by 7 bases and V by 2 bases; bases with no gene match: 4. From germline, CDR1 is SGHRS and CDR2 YFSETQ. The CDR3 has 15 residues. The DNA for the CDR3 is TGCGCCAGCAGCTTTCCCGGACTAGCGGGAAATGAGCAGTTCTTC. This translates into CASSFPGLAGNEQFF.

The chain couples TRBV19 to TRBJ2-6; 7 nucleotides line up with TRBD2. The CDR3 spans 16 residues. The germline gives CDR1 LNHDA, CDR2 SQIVND (reference sequence). V lost 6 bases to trimming and J lost 0 bases; unmatched junction nucleotides: 5. The CDR3 nucleotides are TGTGCCAGTAGAGAGCGGGGTCGCTCTGGGGCCAACGTCCTGACTTTC. It specifies CASRERGRSGANVLTF. Full variable domain (missing parts from reference TRBV19 and TRBJ2-6): DGGITQSPKYLFRKEGQNVTLSCEQNLNHDAMYWYRQDPGQGLRLIYYSQIVNDFQKGDIAEGYSVSREKKESFPLTVTSAQKNPTAFYLCASRERGRSGANVLTFGAGSRLTVL.

The chain uses TRBV9 and TRBJ2-5; TRBD1 aligns across 9 bases. CDR1 is SGDLS, CDR2 YYNGEE, per germline. J lost 4 bases, V lost 3 bases, and 7 bases had no gene match. The CDR3 covers 15 residues. The CDR3 region has the DNA TGTGCCAGCAGCGCCGGGACAGGGAGGTTAGAGACCCAGTACTTC. Its protein product is CASSAGTGRLETQYF.

The chain recombines TRBV12-5 with TRBJ1-5; D is undetermined. Per the germline V gene, CDR1 is LGHNT and CDR2 is FRNRAP. Trimming shortened V by 4 bases and J by 4 bases, and 20 bases separated the two germline ends. This CDR3 comprises 17 residues. CDR3 sequence: CASGSSPRAGGNQPQHF. The CDR3, as DNA: TGTGCTAGTGGTTCTTCCCCACGGGCAGGCGGGAATCAGCCCCAGCATTTT.

The chain joins TRBV7-9 to TRBJ2-1; D is unresolved. This CDR3 has 14 amino acids. With 8 bases removed from V and 1 base from J, the gap between germline ends came to 12 bases. The germline gives CDR1 SEHNR, CDR2 FQNEAQ (reference sequence). For the CDR3, the DNA is TGTGCCAGCCTTACCCTCGGGTCCTACAATGAGCAGTTCTTC. It codes for CASLTLGSYNEQFF.

V is TRBV6-5 and J is TRBJ2-6; TRBD2 agrees at 7 bases. V shed 4 bases, J shed 3 bases, and the junction held 3 bases outside the gene matches. The CDR3 is made up of 15 amino acids. Per the germline V gene, CDR1 is MNHEY and CDR2 is SVGAGI. CDR3 DNA sequence: TGTGCCAGCAGTTCGGGGGGAAGTGGGGCCAACGTCCTGACTTTC. Amino acid sequence: CASSSGGSGANVLTF.

This chain joins TRBV29-1 and TRBJ1-1, with D possibly TRBD1 on 6 matching bases. The ends were cut back, 5 bases at V and 3 bases at J, with 10 bases in the middle. The CDR3 is 12 residues long. The V gene's germline CDR1 is SQVTM and CDR2 ANQGSEA. CDR3: CSVTGTDTEAFF. The DNA of the CDR3 is TGCAGCGTTACAGGGACCGACACTGAAGCTTTCTTT.

The chain recombines TRBV6-5 with TRBJ2-1, with a tentative D call TRBD2 (5 bases). Germline V CDR1 and CDR2: MNHEY, SVGAGI. Trimming left V 6 bases short and J 4 bases short, with 13 bases between. CDR3 length: 14 amino acids. CDR3 amino acids: CASSYRGIYNEQFF. The CDR3 DNA reads as TGTGCCAGCAGCTACAGAGGGATTTACAATGAGCAGTTCTTC.

This clone was picked up a small number of times. The chain employs TRBV13 and TRBJ2-7; 10 bases are a match to TRBD1. The V and J ends lost 6 bases and 4 bases, in that order; junction bases with no gene match: 3. Germline V gene sequence: CDR1 PRHDT, CDR2 FYEKMQ (reference sequence). CDR3 length: 13 amino acids. In DNA form, the CDR3 reads TGTGCCAGCAGTCAGGACAGGGGGTACGAGCAGTACTTC. Amino acid sequence: CASSQDRGYEQYF.

The chain uses TRBV15 and TRBJ1-1; possibly TRBD1 for D (5 bases). Trimming took 0 bases from V and 5 from J, leaving 10 bases between them. Germline V gene lookup returns CDR1 LNHNV and CDR2 YYDKDF (reference sequence). The CDR3 loop spans 14 amino acids. CDR3 sequence (DNA): TGTGCCACCAGCAGAGAGGGGGGAATAACTGAAGCTTTCTTT. It codes for CATSREGGITEAFF.

This chain links TRBV6-5 with TRBJ1-5, with no clear D. V gave up 2 bases and J gave up 5 bases, with 10 bases separating them. CDR1 and CDR2 from the germline V gene are MNHEY and SVGAGI. The CDR3 contains 14 residues. CDR3 protein: CASSYASRDQPQHF. CDR3 DNA sequence: TGTGCCAGCAGTTACGCTTCACGGGATCAGCCCCAGCATTTT.

This chain uses TRBV4-3 with TRBJ2-1; D gene ambiguous. Trimming cost V 0 bases and J 0 bases, with 6 bases left between them. In germline, CDR1 is LGHNA, CDR2 YSLEER. This CDR3 region has 15 residues. In DNA form, the CDR3 reads TGCGCCAGCAGCCAAGACCCGAGCTCCTACAATGAGCAGTTCTTC. It specifies CASSQDPSSYNEQFF.

The chain is built from TRBV25-1 and TRBJ1-2; the D is unclear. V lost 3 bases, J lost 8 bases, and 13 bases lay in between. The germline CDR1 and CDR2 sequences are MGHDK and SYGVNS. CDR3 length equals 13 residues. DNA for the CDR3: TGTGCCAGCAGTGATCTCGCCTCTAGGGGCTACACCTTC. Protein sequence: CASSDLASRGYTF.

The chain carries TRBV5-6 and TRBJ2-1; D possibly corresponds to TRBD2 (6 bases). CDR1 is SGHDT, CDR2 YYEEEE, per germline. The CDR3 loop spans 11 amino acids. The ends were cut back, 3 bases at V and 9 bases at J, with 7 bases in the middle. The CDR3 DNA reads TGTGCCAGCAGCTGGGGAGGTGAGCAGTTCTTC. This translates into CASSWGGEQFF.

The chain uses TRBV5-1 and TRBJ1-1, with TRBD1 matching 8 bases. The CDR3 totals 17 residues. The germline V gene has CDR1 SGHRS and CDR2 YFSETQ. V lost 4 bases and J lost 5; bases outside the gene matches: 16. This CDR3 is CASSRDRGSMLVTEAFF. In nucleotides, the CDR3 is TGCGCCAGCAGCCGTGACAGGGGCTCTATGTTAGTGACTGAAGCTTTCTTT.

V usage is TRBV19 and J usage is TRBJ1-2; 9 nucleotides match TRBD1. CDR1 LNHDA and CDR2 SQIVND come from the germline V gene (reference sequence). The CDR3 consists of 14 residues. V lost 7 bases to trimming and J lost 2 bases; unmatched junction nucleotides: 5. The CDR3 DNA sequence: TGTGCCAGTACTACAGGGGGCGCGAACTATGGCTACACCTTC. Encoded protein: CASTTGGANYGYTF.

This clone occurred once. This rearrangement joins TRBV7-9 to TRBJ2-7; 10 bases are a match to TRBD1. The germline V gene encodes CDR1 SEHNR and CDR2 FQNEAQ (reference sequence). The trim removed 3 bases at V and 2 bases at J, leaving 4 bases unmatched. The CDR3 runs to 15 residues. CDR3 sequence reads: CASSLTGGPAYEQYF. CDR3 coding DNA: TGTGCCAGCAGCTTGACAGGGGGCCCTGCCTACGAGCAGTACTTC. The whole variable domain, remainder taken from reference TRBV7-9 and TRBJ2-7, is DTGVSQNPRHKITKRGQNVTFRCDPISEHNRLYWYRQTLGQGPEFLTYFQNEAQLEKSRLLSDRFSAERPKGSFSTLEIQRTEQGDSAMYLCASSLTGGPAYEQYFGPGTRLTVT.

CDR3 in DNA: TGTGCCAGTAGCAGGGGGGCATCTGGGGCCAACGTCCTGACTTTC. Its translation is CASSRGASGANVLTF. The chain uses TRBV19 and TRBJ2-6; D possibly corresponds to TRBD1 (7 bases). Germline CDR1 reads LNHDA; CDR2 reads SQIVND (reference sequence). V lost 6 bases and J 1 base, leaving 10 bases between the germline ends. The CDR3 consists of 15 residues. Full variable domain (rest looked up from reference TRBV19 and TRBJ2-6): DGGITQSPKYLFRKEGQNVTLSCEQNLNHDAMYWYRQDPGQGLRLIYYSQIVNDFQKGDIAEGYSVSREKKESFPLTVTSAQKNPTAFYLCASSRGASGANVLTFGAGSRLTVL.

This sequence joins TRBV11-3 and TRBJ1-1; D is undetermined. Germline CDR1 is SGHNT and CDR2 is YENEEA. The V gene lost 4 bases and the J gene lost 2 bases, with 17 bases spanning the gap. The CDR3 consists of 16 residues. The CDR3 spells CASSSKGGSSNTEAFF. The CDR3 DNA follows: TGTGCCAGCAGCTCAAAAGGAGGCAGTAGCAACACTGAAGCTTTCTTT. Filled out from reference TRBV11-3 and TRBJ1-1, the complete variable domain reads EAGVVQSPRYKIIEKKQPVAFWCNPISGHNTLYWYLQNLGQGPELLIRYENEEAVDDSQLPKDRFSAERLKGVDSTLKIQPAELGDSAVYLCASSSKGGSSNTEAFFGQGTRLTVV.

The gene calls are TRBV30 and TRBJ2-3; D possibly corresponds to TRBD2 (6 bases). Per the germline V gene, CDR1 is GTSNPN and CDR2 is SVGIG (reference sequence). CDR3 length: 14 amino acids. The V and J ends lost 4 bases and 0 bases respectively, with 11 bases between them. The CDR3 protein is CAWISGNSTDTQYF. The CDR3 DNA sequence: TGTGCCTGGATTAGCGGCAACAGCACAGATACGCAGTATTTT.

The chain recombines TRBV28 with TRBJ1-1; D gene ambiguous. Looked up from germline, CDR1 is MDHEN and CDR2 is SYDVKM. The CDR3 is 14 amino acids. Trimming cost V 6 bases and J 4 bases, with 15 bases left between them. The CDR3 bases are TGTGCCAGCAGCCGCGGTGGAGTGGCCACTGAAGCTTTCTTT. It encodes CASSRGGVATEAFF.

This clone was observed a single time. CDR3 sequence: CASSLVGANTEAFF. The CDR3 nucleotides read TGTGCCAGCAGCTTAGTGGGGGCGAACACTGAAGCTTTCTTT. V is TRBV7-2 and J is TRBJ1-1; maybe TRBD1 (6 bases). The V end lost 1 base, the J end lost 1 base, and 7 bases lay between the germline ends. The CDR3 consists of 14 residues. Germline V gene sequence: CDR1 SGHTA, CDR2 FQGNSA. The full variable domain, with the rest looked up from reference TRBV7-2 and TRBJ1-1, is GAGVSQSPSNKVTEKGKDVELRCDPISGHTALYWYRQSLGQGLEFLIYFQGNSAPDKSGLPSDRFSAERTGGSVSTLTIQRTQQEDSAVYLCASSLVGANTEAFFGQGTRLTVV.

This sequence joins TRBV27 and TRBJ2-1, with D maybe TRBD1 (6 bases). The CDR3 runs to 14 residues. Germline V gives CDR1 MNHEY, CDR2 SMNVEV (reference sequence). V gave up 0 bases and J gave up 12 bases, with 15 bases separating them. This CDR3 is CASSLSVQGPGQFF. The DNA of the CDR3 is TGTGCCAGCAGTTTATCCGTCCAGGGGCCGGGGCAGTTCTTC.